The 5 T cell receptor beta chains below all came from one sample that was sequenced in a study of cytotoxic CD8 clonotypes in ibrutinib-treated CLL. Profiling relied on immunoSEQ multiplex PCR, and the TCRdb table lists in-frame clones only, not all of them. The sample carries 110,000 to 150,000 clones, over 60% recorded once. The input for sequencing was PBMCs, taken after 12 months of ibrutinib treatment. Every receptor here comes from a human donor with chronic lymphocytic leukemia.

The chain joins TRBV2 to TRBJ2-7, with D hard to call. Germline V gene sequence: CDR1 SNHLY, CDR2 FYNNEI. V lost 1 base and J 0 bases, leaving 7 bases between the germline ends. The CDR3 has 14 amino acids. The CDR3 bases are TGTGCCAGCAGTGAAGGTATGAGCTCCTACGAGCAGTACTTC. Amino acids: CASSEGMSSYEQYF.

This rearrangement joins TRBV2 to TRBJ1-2; unclear D gene. There are 15 residues in the CDR3. Trimming pared 5 bases from V and 0 bases from J, leaving 13 bases between. Germline CDR1 reads SNHLY; CDR2 reads FYNNEI. DNA for the CDR3: TGTGCCAGCAGTCAACCCGGTCCACCTAACTATGGCTACACCTTC. It codes for CASSQPGPPNYGYTF.

The chain combines TRBV27 with TRBJ2-1; D ambiguous. The CDR3 has 16 residues. CDR1 is MNHEY and CDR2 is SMNVEV in the germline V gene (reference sequence). V dropped 7 bases and J dropped 0 bases, with 16 bases sitting between them. Here the CDR3 DNA reads TGTGCCAGCACCCAAGGAAGAATGTCCTCCTACAATGAGCAGTTCTTC. Protein: CASTQGRMSSYNEQFF.

The chain joins TRBV5-1 to TRBJ2-3; 13 bases fit TRBD2. Trimming took 3 bases from V and 4 from J; bases not matched to a gene: 11. CDR1 and CDR2 (germline): SGHRS, YFSETQ. The CDR3 extends over 18 amino acids. In nucleotides, the CDR3 is TGCGCCAGCAGCTCAGGACTAGCGGGAGAGGTCGGGGCAGATACGCAGTATTTT. Translating it yields CASSSGLAGEVGADTQYF.

This chain connects TRBV15 to TRBJ2-5, with TRBD1 identical over 7 bases. The CDR3 has 15 residues. Germline lookup yields CDR1 LNHNV and CDR2 YYDKDF (reference sequence). V trimming: 9 bases; J trimming: 5 bases; junction bases outside the gene matches: 15. This chain's CDR3 is CATSSNDRVLETQYF. Here the CDR3 DNA reads TGTGCCACGTCGAGTAACGACAGGGTGCTGGAGACCCAGTACTTC.